This TCR beta chain was sequenced during a study of vaccination and CD4 T cells after COVID-19. Study in general: There were six male and four female convalescents, and two of them were Hispanic.

The study, taken as a whole, reports: Among reactive clones from convalescent patients, a median about 83% appeared only post-vaccination.

The Oncomine TCR Beta short-read assay was applied to DNA of cultured CD4+ T cells. Each CDR3 protein gets one entry after TCRdb re-called the PCR reads with MiXCR. This sample has under 20,000 distinct CDR3 sequences, with around 60% found just once. As to treatment: approximately 10-day PBMC culture with coronavirus spike peptide pools or control peptides (ViraFEST assay). Peptide pools at 9.5 to 10 ug/ml stimulated roughly 1.9 million PBMCs per well with 10 IU/ml IL-2. Comments on this clonotype: Its matching antigen is unknown.

Material for sequencing was CD4+ T cells from blood, cultured in vitro. The receptor comes from a human donor who had recovered from COVID-19.

The CDR3 here is CASSSELNTDTQYF. Here the CDR3 DNA reads TGTGCCAGCAGCTCCGAGTTAAACACAGATACGCAGTATTTT. The chain couples TRBV7-3 to TRBJ2-3; no clear D. CDR1 and CDR2 (germline): SGHTA, FQGTGA. V was trimmed by 4 bases and J by 2 bases, leaving 10 bases between them. The CDR3 runs 14 residues.